This T cell receptor beta chain comes out of a study of shared clonotypes between healthy human individuals. Study-level information: The donor group consisted of a couple of women and a few men, aged 18 to 49. Points from the study as a whole: Generation of non-shared clonotypes was less probable than generation of clonotypes shared by all four donors.

Turning to this clone: Its antigen is currently unknown.

Researchers divided each subset's genomic DNA evenly across several immunoSEQ plates. Sequencing used immunoSEQ multiplex PCR; TCRdb keeps in-frame clones, though not all of them. The sample yields approximately 1.5 million clones, about 98.5% seen once. V lost 1 base and J lost 0, with 14 bases in between. CDR3 length equals 17 residues. In germline, CDR1 is SGHVS, CDR2 FNYEAQ. The V gene is TRBV7-6, the J gene TRBJ2-3, with D tentatively TRBD1 (5 bases). The sequenced sample consisted of naive CD4+ T cells sorted from blood. As for subset: CD45RA+ positively selected. The TCR originated in a man younger than 45 in good health. The CDR3 DNA sequence: TGTGCCAGCAGCTTAGGGTCGGGCAGGGCTAGCACAGATACGCAGTATTTT. Its protein is CASSLGSGRASTDTQYF.